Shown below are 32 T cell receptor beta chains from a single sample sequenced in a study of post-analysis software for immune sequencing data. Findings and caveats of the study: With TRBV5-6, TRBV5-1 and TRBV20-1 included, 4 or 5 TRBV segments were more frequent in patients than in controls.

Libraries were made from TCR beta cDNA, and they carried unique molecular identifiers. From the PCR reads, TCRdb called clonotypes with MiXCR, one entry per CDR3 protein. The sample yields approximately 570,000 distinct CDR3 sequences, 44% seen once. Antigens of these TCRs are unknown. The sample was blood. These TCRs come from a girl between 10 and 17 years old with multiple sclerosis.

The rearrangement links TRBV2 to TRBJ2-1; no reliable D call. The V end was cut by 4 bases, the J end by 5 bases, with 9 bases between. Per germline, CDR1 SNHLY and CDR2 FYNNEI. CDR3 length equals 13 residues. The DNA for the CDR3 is TGTGCCAGCAGTGTGGCACGCCACAATGAGCAGTTCTTC. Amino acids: CASSVARHNEQFF.

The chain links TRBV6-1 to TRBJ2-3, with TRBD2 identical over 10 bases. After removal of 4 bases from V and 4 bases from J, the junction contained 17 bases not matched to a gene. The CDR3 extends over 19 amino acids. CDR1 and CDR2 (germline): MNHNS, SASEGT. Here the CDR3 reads CASSASGTSARQAPDTQYF. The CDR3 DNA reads TGTGCCAGCAGTGCTTCCGGGACTAGCGCAAGGCAGGCTCCAGATACGCAGTATTTT.

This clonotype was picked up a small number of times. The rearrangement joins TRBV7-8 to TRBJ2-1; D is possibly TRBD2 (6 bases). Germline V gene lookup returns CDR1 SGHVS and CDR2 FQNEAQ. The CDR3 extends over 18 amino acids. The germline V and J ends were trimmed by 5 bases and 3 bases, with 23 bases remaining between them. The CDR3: CASSPQRALAHYYNEQFF. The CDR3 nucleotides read TGTGCCAGCAGCCCCCAACGGGCCCTAGCGCACTACTACAATGAGCAGTTCTTC.

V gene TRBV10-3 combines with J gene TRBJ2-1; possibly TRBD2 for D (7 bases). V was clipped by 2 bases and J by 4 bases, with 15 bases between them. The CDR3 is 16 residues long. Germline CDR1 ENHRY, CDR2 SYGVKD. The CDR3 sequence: CAISERGAGIYNEQFF. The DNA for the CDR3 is TGTGCCATCAGTGAGCGGGGGGCCGGGATATACAATGAGCAGTTCTTC.

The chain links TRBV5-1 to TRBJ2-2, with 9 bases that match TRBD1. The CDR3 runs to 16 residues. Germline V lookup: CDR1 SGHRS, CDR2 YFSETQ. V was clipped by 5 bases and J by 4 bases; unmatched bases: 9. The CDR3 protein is CASRTSDRGFTGELFF. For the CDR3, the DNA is TGCGCCAGCAGGACCTCGGACAGGGGATTCACCGGGGAGCTGTTTTTT.

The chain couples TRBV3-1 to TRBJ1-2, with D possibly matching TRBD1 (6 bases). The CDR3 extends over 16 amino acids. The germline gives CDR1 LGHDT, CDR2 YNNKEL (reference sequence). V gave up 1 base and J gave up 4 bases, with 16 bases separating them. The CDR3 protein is CASSQANLQGGYGYTF. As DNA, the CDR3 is TGTGCCAGCAGCCAAGCCAACCTACAGGGCGGCTATGGCTACACCTTC. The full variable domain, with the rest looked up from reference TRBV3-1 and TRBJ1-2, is DTAVSQTPKYLVTQMGNDKSIKCEQNLGHDTMYWYKQDSKKFLKIMFSYNNKELIINETVPNRFSPKSPDKAHLNLHINSLELGDSAVYFCASSQANLQGGYGYTFGSGTRLTVV.

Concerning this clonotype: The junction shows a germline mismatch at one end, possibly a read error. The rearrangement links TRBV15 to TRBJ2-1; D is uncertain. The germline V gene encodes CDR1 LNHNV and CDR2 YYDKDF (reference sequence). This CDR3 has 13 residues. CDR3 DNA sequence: TGTGCCACCAGCAGAGTCCCCTACAATAAGCAGTTCTTC. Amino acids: CATSRVPYNKQFF.

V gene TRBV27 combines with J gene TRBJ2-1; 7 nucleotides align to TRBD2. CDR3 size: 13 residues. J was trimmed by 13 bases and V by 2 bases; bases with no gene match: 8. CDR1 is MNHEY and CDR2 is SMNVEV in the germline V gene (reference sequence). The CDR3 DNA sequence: TGTGCCAGCAGTTTAAGGGAGGGAGAGACCCAGTTCTTC. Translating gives CASSLREGETQFF.

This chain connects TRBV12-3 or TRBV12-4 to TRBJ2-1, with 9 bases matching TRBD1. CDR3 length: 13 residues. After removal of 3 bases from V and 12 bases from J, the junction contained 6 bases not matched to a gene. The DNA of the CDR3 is TGTGCCAGCAGTTTCGGGACAGGGCCAGGGCAGTTCTTC. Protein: CASSFGTGPGQFF.

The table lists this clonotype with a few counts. The CDR3 nucleotides read TGCGCCAGCAGCTTACGGACAGGGGGCGATCAGCCCCAGCATTTT. Protein product: CASSLRTGGDQPQHF. The chain has TRBV5-1 and TRBJ1-5, with TRBD1 identical over 11 bases. Per germline, CDR1 SGHRS and CDR2 YFSETQ. V lost 2 bases, J lost 5 bases, and 3 bases stayed unmatched. The CDR3 sequence is 15 residues long.

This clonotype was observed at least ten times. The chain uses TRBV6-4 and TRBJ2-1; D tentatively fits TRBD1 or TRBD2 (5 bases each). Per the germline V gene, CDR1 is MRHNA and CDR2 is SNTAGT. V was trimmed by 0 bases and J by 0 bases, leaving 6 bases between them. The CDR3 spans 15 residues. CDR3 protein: CASSDSRGSYNEQFF. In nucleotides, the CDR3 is TGTGCCAGCAGTGACTCGAGGGGCTCCTACAATGAGCAGTTCTTC.

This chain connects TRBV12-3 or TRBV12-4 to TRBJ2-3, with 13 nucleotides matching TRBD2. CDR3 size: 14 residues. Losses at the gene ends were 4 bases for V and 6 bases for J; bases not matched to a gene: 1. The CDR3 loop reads CASSWTSGSDTQYF. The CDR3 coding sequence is TGTGCCAGCAGTTGGACTAGCGGGAGTGATACGCAGTATTTT.

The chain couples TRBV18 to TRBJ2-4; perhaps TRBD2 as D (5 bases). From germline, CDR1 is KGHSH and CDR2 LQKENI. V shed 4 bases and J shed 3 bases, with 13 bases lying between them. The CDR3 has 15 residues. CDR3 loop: CASSQTKEHKNIQYF. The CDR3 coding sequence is TGTGCCAGCTCACAGACTAAGGAACACAAAAACATTCAGTACTTC.

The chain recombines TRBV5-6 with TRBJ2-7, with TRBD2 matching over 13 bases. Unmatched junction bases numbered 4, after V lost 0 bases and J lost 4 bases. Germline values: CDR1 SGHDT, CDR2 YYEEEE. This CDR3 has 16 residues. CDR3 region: CASSLATSGRWYEQYF. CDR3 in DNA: TGTGCCAGCAGCTTGGCGACTAGCGGGAGGTGGTACGAGCAGTACTTC.

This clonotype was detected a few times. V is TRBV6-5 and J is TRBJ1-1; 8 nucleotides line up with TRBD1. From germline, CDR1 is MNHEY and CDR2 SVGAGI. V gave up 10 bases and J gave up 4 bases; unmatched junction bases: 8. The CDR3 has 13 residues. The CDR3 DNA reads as TGTGCCACTACAGGGGGGATGAGCACTGAAGCTTTCTTT. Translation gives CATTGGMSTEAFF.

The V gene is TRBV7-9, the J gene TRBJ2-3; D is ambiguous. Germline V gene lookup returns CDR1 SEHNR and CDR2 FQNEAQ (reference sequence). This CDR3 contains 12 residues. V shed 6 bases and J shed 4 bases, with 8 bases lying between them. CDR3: CASSTGSDTQYF. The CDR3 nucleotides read TGTGCCAGCAGTACCGGTTCAGATACGCAGTATTTT.

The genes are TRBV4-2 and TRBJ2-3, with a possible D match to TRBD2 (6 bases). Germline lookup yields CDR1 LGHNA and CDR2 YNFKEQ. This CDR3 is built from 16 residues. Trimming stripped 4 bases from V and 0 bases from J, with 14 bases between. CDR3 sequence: CASSRDSVTSTDTQYF. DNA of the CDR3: TGTGCCAGCAGCCGGGACTCGGTGACTAGCACAGATACGCAGTATTTT.

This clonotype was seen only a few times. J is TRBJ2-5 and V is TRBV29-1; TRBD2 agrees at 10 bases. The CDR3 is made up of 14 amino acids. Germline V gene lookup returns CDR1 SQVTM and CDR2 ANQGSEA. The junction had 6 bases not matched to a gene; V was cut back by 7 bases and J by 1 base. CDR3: CSAPASGSQETQYF. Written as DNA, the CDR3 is TGCAGCGCGCCGGCTAGCGGGAGCCAAGAGACCCAGTACTTC.

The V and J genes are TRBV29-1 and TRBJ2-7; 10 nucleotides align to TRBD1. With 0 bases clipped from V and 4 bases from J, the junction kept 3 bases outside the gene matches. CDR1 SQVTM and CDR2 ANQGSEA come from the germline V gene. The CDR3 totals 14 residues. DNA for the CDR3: TGCAGCGTTGAAGATTCGGGACAGGGGTACGAGCAGTACTTC. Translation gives CSVEDSGQGYEQYF.

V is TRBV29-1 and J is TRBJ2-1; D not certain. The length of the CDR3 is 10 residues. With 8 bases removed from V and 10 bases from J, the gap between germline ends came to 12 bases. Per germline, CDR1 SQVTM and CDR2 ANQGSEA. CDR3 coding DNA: TGCAGCAGAGACGTGGGGGAGCAGTTCTTC. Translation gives CSRDVGEQFF.

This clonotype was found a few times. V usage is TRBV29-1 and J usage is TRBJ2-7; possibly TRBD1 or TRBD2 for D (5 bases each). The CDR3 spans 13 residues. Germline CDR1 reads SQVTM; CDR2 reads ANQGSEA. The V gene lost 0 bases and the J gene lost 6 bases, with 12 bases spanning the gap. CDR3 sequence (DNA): TGCAGCGTTGAAGAGGTGACAGAGGGCGAGCAGTACTTC. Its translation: CSVEEVTEGEQYF.

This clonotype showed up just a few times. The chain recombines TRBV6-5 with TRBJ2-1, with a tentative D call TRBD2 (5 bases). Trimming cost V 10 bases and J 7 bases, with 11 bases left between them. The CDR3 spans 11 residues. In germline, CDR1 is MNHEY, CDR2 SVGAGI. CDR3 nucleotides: TGTGCCACCGGGAACGGGAATGAGCAGTTCTTC. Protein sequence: CATGNGNEQFF.

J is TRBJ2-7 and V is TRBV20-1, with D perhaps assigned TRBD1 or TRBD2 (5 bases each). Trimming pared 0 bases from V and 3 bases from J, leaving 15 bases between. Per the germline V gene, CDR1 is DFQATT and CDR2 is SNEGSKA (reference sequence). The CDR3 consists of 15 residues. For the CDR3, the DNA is TGCAGTGCTAGAGATCTGGGACGGACCCACTACGAGCAGTACTTC. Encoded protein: CSARDLGRTHYEQYF.

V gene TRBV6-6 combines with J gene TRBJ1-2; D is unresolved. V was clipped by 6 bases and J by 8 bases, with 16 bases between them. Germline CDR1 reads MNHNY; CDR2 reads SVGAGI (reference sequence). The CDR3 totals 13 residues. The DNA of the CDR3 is TGTGCCAGCAGCTCAGTCCCTACGGTGGGCTACACCTTC. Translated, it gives CASSSVPTVGYTF.

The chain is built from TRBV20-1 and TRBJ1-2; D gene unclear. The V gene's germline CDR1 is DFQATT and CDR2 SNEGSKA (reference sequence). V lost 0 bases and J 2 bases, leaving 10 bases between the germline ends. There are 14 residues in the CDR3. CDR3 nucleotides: TGCAGTGCTAGAGATTTTTGGGGAAACTATGGCTACACCTTC. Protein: CSARDFWGNYGYTF.

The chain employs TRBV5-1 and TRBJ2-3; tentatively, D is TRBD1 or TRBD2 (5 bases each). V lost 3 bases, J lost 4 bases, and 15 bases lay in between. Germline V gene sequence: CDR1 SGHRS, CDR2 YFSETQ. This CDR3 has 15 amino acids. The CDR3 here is CASSSTGTGSDTQYF. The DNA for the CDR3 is TGCGCCAGCAGCTCCACGGGGACCGGGTCAGATACGCAGTATTTT. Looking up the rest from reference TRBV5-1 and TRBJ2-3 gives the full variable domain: KAGVTQTPRYLIKTRGQQVTLSCSPISGHRSVSWYQQTPGQGLQFLFEYFSETQRNKGNFPGRFSGRQFSNSRSEMNVSTLELGDSALYLCASSSTGTGSDTQYFGPGTRLTVL.

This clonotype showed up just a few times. The CDR3 DNA reads TGCAGCGTTGAGACCGCTGAAGCTTTCTTT. It is translated as CSVETAEAFF. The J gene is TRBJ1-1, the V gene TRBV29-1, with D unresolved. This CDR3 spans 10 amino acids. Germline V CDR1 and CDR2: SQVTM, ANQGSEA. Deletions cut 3 bases from V and 6 bases from J, with 5 bases between.

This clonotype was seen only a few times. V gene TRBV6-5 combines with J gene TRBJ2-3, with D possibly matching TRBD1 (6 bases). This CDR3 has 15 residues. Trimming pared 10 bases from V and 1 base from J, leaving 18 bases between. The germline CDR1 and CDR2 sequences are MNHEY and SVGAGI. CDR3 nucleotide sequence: TGTGCCACACAACGGCAGGGGTCGGGCACAGATACGCAGTATTTT. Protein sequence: CATQRQGSGTDTQYF.

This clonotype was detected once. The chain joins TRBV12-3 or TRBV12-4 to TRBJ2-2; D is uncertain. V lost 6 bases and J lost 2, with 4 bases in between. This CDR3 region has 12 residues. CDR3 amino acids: CASRLNTGELFF. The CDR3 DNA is TGTGCCAGCAGGCTTAACACCGGGGAGCTGTTTTTT.

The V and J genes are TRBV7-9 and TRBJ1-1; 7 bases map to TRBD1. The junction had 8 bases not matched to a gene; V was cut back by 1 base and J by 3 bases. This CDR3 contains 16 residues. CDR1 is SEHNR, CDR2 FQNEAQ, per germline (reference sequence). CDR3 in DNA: TGTGCCAGCAGCTTAGAATGGGGCACAGGGGACACTGAAGCTTTCTTT. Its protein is CASSLEWGTGDTEAFF.

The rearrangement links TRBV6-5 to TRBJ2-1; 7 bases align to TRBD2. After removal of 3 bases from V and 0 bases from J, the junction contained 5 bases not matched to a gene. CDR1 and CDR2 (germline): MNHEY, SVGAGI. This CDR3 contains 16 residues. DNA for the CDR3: TGTGCCAGCAGTTATGCTAGCGGATACTCCTACAATGAGCAGTTCTTC. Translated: CASSYASGYSYNEQFF.

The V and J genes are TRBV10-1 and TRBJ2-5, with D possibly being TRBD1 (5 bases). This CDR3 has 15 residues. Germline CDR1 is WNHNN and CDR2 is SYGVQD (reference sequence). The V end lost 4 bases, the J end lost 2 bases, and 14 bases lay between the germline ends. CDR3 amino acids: CASSGSGRGQETQYF. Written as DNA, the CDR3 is TGCGCCAGCAGTGGGTCCGGTAGGGGACAAGAGACCCAGTACTTC.